These 14 T cell receptor beta chains were sequenced from one sample in a study of T-cell memory formation after mild COVID-19. TCRdb redid the calling of the 5' RACE reads with MiXCR, one entry per CDR3 protein. The profile shows about 470,000 distinct CDR3 sequences, 18% of them singletons. Sequencing input: PBMCs or a T cell subset sorted from them (not recorded which). All receptors come from an adult woman who had mild COVID-19 (a few samples of this study predate the infection). Cell type and time point are not known.

This clonotype was counted a few times. This sequence joins TRBV6-2 or TRBV6-3 and TRBJ2-3; 10 nucleotides agree with TRBD2. Germline V gene data show CDR1 as MNHEY and CDR2 as SVGEGT. This CDR3 contains 17 residues. Unmatched junction bases numbered 9, after V lost 0 bases and J lost 6 bases. The CDR3 DNA reads as TGTGCCAGCAGTTACTCGACTAGCGGGCGACACGGGGATACGCAGTATTTT. It codes for CASSYSTSGRHGDTQYF.

The sample holds a few counts of this clonotype. The gene calls are TRBV27 and TRBJ2-6; maybe TRBD1 (5 bases). With 4 bases removed from V and 3 bases from J, the gap between germline ends came to 10 bases. This CDR3 region has 15 residues. CDR1 is MNHEY and CDR2 is SMNVEV in the germline V gene (reference sequence). Here the CDR3 DNA reads TGTGCCAGCAGTTCAGGGTTGGGTGGGGCCAACGTCCTGACTTTC. Residues: CASSSGLGGANVLTF.

This rearrangement joins TRBV7-3 to TRBJ2-1; D gene ambiguous. This CDR3 has 12 amino acids. V lost 5 bases and J 4 bases, leaving 6 bases between the germline ends. The germline V gene has CDR1 SGHTA and CDR2 FQGTGA. CDR3 region: CASSAEYNEQFF. The CDR3 DNA follows: TGTGCCAGCAGCGCGGAGTACAATGAGCAGTTCTTC.

This clonotype was seen only a few times. The chain recombines TRBV9 with TRBJ2-1, with D uncertain. Germline CDR1 SGDLS, CDR2 YYNGEE. The V and J ends lost 4 bases and 6 bases respectively, with 11 bases between them. The CDR3 is made up of 13 amino acids. CDR3 amino acids: CASSTIPGNEQFF. CDR3 DNA: TGTGCCAGCAGCACAATCCCGGGCAATGAGCAGTTCTTC.

The chain couples TRBV5-1 to TRBJ2-7, with D uncertain. Trimming left V 0 bases short and J 6 bases short, with 4 bases between. The CDR3 runs 11 residues. Germline-derived CDR1 and CDR2 are SGHRS and YFSETQ. The DNA of the CDR3 is TGCGCCAGCAGCTTGGGGGCCGAGCAGTACTTC. As protein: CASSLGAEQYF. Looking up the rest from reference TRBV5-1 and TRBJ2-7 gives the full variable domain: KAGVTQTPRYLIKTRGQQVTLSCSPISGHRSVSWYQQTPGQGLQFLFEYFSETQRNKGNFPGRFSGRQFSNSRSEMNVSTLELGDSALYLCASSLGAEQYFGPGTRLTVT.

This clonotype was detected a few times. The rearrangement joins TRBV29-1 to TRBJ2-1, with D possibly being TRBD2 (6 bases). V lost 6 bases and J lost 0, with 18 bases in between. CDR1 is SQVTM, CDR2 ANQGSEA, per germline. The CDR3 contains 16 residues. The CDR3 protein is CSVPWIGGTSYNEQFF. CDR3 bases: TGCAGCGTCCCCTGGATTGGGGGGACCTCCTACAATGAGCAGTTCTTC.

The V call is TRBV5-4, the J call TRBJ2-3, with TRBD1 matching over 10 bases. Trimming removed 10 bases from V and 4 bases from J; junction bases left unmatched: 3. The CDR3 spans 12 residues. Germline V gene data show CDR1 as SGHNT and CDR2 as YYREEE (reference sequence). This chain's CDR3 is CASGTGADTQYF. CDR3 sequence (DNA): TGTGCCTCGGGGACAGGGGCAGATACGCAGTATTTT.

This clonotype has a handful of counts. The genes are TRBV28 and TRBJ2-1; maybe TRBD1 (6 bases). CDR1 is MDHEN and CDR2 is SYDVKM in the germline V gene. V was cut by 3 bases and J by 6 bases, with 15 bases left in between. CDR3 length: 15 residues. This chain's CDR3 is CASSFEGVLSNEQFF. In DNA, the CDR3 is TGTGCCAGCAGTTTTGAGGGGGTCCTCTCCAATGAGCAGTTCTTC.

V gene TRBV10-3 combines with J gene TRBJ2-3; 10 positions agree with TRBD1. Per germline, CDR1 ENHRY and CDR2 SYGVKD. The CDR3 spans 14 residues. Trimming cost V 6 bases and J 4 bases; bases outside gene matches: 4. CDR3 residues: CAIREDRGADTQYF. The CDR3 DNA is TGTGCCATCAGGGAGGACAGGGGGGCAGATACGCAGTATTTT.

This clonotype was found a few times. V usage is TRBV20-1 and J usage is TRBJ2-5; the match to TRBD2 covers 10 bases. The CDR3 is 16 residues long. CDR1 and CDR2 from the germline V gene are DFQATT and SNEGSKA (reference sequence). The trim removed 4 bases at V and 0 bases at J, leaving 8 bases unmatched. The CDR3 DNA sequence: TGCAGTGCTATCTGGCTAGCGGGAGTCTACCAAGAGACCCAGTACTTC. Translating gives CSAIWLAGVYQETQYF.

Many counts were recorded for this clonotype. The rearrangement links TRBV7-3 to TRBJ2-3; D gene unclear. This CDR3 comprises 12 residues. V shed 2 bases and J shed 4 bases, with 4 bases lying between them. Germline V lookup: CDR1 SGHTA, CDR2 FQGTGA. The CDR3 DNA sequence: TGTGCCAGCAGCTTATTTCCAGATACGCAGTATTTT. This gives the protein CASSLFPDTQYF.

The chain has TRBV4-1 and TRBJ1-2, with 9 bases identical to TRBD1. CDR1 and CDR2 from the germline V gene are MGHRA and YSYEKL. The length of the CDR3 is 16 residues. V lost 1 base to trimming and J lost 6 bases; unmatched junction nucleotides: 9. CDR3 nucleotide sequence: TGCGCCAGCAGCCAAGGCCCCGGGGGGACAGGGAATGGCTACACCTTC. Encoded protein: CASSQGPGGTGNGYTF.

This clonotype appeared a few times. This chain uses TRBV11-3 with TRBJ2-3; D call uncertain. Trimming took off 1 base at V and 4 bases at J, with 15 bases between the two ends. Germline loops: CDR1 SGHNT, CDR2 YENEEA. The CDR3 sequence is 16 residues long. This CDR3 reads CASSLAGSLRADTQYF. CDR3 bases: TGTGCCAGCAGCTTAGCAGGTTCCCTTCGGGCAGATACGCAGTATTTT.

The rearrangement uses TRBV10-3 and TRBJ2-5; D is perhaps TRBD2 (6 bases). Germline V gives CDR1 ENHRY, CDR2 SYGVKD. The CDR3 contains 15 residues. Trimming took off 0 bases at V and 1 base at J, with 9 bases between the two ends. The CDR3 nucleotides read TGTGCCATCAGTGAGTCGATTAGCGGCCAAGAGACCCAGTACTTC. Translating gives CAISESISGQETQYF.